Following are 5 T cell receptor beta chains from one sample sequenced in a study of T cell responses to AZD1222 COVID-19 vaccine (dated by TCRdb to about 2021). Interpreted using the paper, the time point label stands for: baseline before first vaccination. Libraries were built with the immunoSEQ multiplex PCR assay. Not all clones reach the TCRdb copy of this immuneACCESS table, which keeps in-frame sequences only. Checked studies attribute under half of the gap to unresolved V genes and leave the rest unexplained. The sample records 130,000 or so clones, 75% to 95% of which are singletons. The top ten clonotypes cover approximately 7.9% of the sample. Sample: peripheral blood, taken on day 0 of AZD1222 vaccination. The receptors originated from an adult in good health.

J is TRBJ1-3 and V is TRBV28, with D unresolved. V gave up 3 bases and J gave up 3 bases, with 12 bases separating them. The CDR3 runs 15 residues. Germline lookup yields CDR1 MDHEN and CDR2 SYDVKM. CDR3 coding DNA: TGTGCCAGCAGTTTTTCGCACATCCTTGGAAACACCATATATTTT. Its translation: CASSFSHILGNTIYF. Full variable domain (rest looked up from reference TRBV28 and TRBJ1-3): DVKVTQSSRYLVKRTGEKVFLECVQDMDHENMFWYRQDPGLGLRLIYFSYDVKMKEKGDIPEGYSVSREKKERFSLILESASTNQTSMYLCASSFSHILGNTIYFGEGSWLTVV.

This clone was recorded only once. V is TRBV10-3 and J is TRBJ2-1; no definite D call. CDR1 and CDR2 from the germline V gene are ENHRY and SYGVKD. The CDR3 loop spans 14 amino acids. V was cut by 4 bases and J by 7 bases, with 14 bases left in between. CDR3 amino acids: CAISAGGSRNEQFF. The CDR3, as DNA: TGTGCCATCAGTGCGGGCGGTAGTAGAAATGAGCAGTTCTTC.

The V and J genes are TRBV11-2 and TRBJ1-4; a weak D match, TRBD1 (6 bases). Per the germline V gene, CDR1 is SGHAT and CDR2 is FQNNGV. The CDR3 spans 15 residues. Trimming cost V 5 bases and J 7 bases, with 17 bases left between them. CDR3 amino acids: CASSPTGAVGEKLFF. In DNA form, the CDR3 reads TGTGCCAGCAGCCCAACGGGGGCCGTGGGTGAAAAACTGTTTTTT.

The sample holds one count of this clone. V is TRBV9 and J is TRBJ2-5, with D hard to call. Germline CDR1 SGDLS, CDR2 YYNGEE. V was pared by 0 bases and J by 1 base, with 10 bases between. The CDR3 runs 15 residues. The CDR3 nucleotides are TGTGCCAGCAGCGTAGACTCGACGGTCCAAGAGACCCAGTACTTC. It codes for CASSVDSTVQETQYF. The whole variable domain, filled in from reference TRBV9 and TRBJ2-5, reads DSGVTQTPKHLITATGQRVTLRCSPRSGDLSVYWYQQSLDQGLQFLIQYYNGEERAKGNILERFSAQQFPDLHSELNLSSLELGDSALYFCASSVDSTVQETQYFGPGTRLLVL.

CDR3 coding DNA: TGTGCCAGCAGTTTAAGCGGACTAGCCAACAATGAGCAGTTCTTC. Translated: CASSLSGLANNEQFF. The chain links TRBV28 to TRBJ2-1, with 8 bases matching TRBD2. CDR1 is MDHEN, CDR2 SYDVKM, per germline. V lost 2 bases to trimming and J lost 5 bases; unmatched junction nucleotides: 5. This CDR3 is 15 amino acids long.